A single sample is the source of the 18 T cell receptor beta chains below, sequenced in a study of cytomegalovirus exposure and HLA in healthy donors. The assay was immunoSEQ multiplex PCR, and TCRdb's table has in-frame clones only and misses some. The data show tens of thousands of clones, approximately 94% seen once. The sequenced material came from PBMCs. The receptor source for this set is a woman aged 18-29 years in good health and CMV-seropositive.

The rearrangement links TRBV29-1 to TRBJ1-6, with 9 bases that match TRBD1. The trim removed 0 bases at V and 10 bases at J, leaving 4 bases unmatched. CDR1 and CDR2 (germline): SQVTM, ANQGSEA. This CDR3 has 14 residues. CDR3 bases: TGCAGCGTTGAAGATGGGACAGGGAACTCACCCCTCCACTTT. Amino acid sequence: CSVEDGTGNSPLHF.

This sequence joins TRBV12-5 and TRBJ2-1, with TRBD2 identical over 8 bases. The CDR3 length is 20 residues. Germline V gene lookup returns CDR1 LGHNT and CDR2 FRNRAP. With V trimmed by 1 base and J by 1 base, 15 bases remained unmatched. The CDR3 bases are TGTGCTAGTGGTTTGGATCCTGGCGGGGGGAGAGTCGGGTCCTACAATGAGCAGTTCTTC. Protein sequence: CASGLDPGGGRVGSYNEQFF.

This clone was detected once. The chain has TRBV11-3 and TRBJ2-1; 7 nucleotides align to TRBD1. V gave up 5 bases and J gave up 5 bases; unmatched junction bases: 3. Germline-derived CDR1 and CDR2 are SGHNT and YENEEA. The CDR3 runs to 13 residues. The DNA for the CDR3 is TGTGCCAGCAGCCTAGGGACAGACAATGAGCAGTTCTTC. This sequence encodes CASSLGTDNEQFF.

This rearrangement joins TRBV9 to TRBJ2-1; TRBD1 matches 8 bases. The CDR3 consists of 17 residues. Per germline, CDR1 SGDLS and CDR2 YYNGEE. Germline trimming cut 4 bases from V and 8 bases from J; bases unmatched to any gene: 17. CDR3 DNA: TGTGCCAGCAGCCTGACTGGAGGACAGGGCTCTGGGGATGAGCAGTTCTTC. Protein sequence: CASSLTGGQGSGDEQFF.

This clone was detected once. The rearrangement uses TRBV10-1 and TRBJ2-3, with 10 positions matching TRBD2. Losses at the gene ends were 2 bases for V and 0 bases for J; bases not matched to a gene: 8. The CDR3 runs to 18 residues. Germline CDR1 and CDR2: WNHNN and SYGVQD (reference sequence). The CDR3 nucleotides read TGCGCCAGCAGTGAGACGACTAGCGGGCATCCTAGCACAGATACGCAGTATTTT. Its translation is CASSETTSGHPSTDTQYF.

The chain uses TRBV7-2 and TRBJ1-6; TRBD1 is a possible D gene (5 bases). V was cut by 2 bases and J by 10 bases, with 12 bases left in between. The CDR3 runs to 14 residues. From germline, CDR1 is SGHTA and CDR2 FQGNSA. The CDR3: CASSLHGHASPLHF. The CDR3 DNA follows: TGTGCCAGCAGCTTACACGGACACGCGTCACCCCTCCACTTT.

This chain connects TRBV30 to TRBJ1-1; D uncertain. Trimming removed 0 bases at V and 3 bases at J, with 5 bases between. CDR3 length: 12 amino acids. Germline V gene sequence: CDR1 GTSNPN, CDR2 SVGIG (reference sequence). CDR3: CAWSVSDTEAFF. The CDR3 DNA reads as TGTGCCTGGAGTGTGAGTGACACTGAAGCTTTCTTT.

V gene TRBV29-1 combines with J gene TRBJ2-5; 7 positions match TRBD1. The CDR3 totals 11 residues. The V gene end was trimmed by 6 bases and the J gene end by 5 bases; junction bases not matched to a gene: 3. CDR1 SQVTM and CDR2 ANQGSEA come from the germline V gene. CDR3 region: CSVDRSETQYF. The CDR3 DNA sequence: TGCAGCGTGGACAGGTCGGAGACCCAGTACTTC.

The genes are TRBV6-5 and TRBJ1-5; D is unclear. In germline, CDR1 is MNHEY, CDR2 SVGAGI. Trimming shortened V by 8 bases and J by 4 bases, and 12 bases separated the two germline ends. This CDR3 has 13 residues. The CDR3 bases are TGTGCCAGCGCGGAGGGAGTAAATCAGCCCCAGCATTTT. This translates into CASAEGVNQPQHF.

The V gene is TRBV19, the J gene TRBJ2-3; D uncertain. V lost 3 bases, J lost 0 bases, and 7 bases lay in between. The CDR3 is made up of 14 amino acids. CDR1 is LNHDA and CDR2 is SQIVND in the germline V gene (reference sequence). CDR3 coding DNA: TGTGCCAGTAGTATCCCCTTTAGCACAGATACGCAGTATTTT. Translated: CASSIPFSTDTQYF.

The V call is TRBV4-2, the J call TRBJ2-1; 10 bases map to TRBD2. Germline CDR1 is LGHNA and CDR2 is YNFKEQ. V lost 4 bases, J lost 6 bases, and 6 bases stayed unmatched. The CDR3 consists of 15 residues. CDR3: CASSLSSGSPNEQFF. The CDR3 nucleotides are TGTGCCAGCAGCCTCTCTAGCGGGAGTCCCAATGAGCAGTTCTTC.

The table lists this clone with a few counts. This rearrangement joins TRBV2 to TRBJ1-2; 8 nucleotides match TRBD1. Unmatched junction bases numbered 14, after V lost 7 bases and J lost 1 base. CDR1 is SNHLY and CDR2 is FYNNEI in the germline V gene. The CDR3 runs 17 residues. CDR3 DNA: TGTGCCAGCATCGAACTACAAGGGACAGGCTATAACTATGGCTACACCTTC. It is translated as CASIELQGTGYNYGYTF.

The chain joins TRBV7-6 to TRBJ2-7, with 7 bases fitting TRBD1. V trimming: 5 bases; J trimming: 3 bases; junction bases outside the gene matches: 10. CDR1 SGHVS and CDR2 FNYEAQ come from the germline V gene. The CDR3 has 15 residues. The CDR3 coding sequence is TGTGCCAGCAGCCTGTTCCCGGACAGGATCTACGAGCAGTACTTC. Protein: CASSLFPDRIYEQYF.

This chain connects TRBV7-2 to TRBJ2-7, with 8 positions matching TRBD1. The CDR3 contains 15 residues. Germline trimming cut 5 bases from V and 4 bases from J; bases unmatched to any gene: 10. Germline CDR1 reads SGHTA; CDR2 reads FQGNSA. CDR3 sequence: CASSEGTGHLYEQYF. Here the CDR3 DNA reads TGTGCCAGCAGCGAAGGGACAGGCCATCTATACGAGCAGTACTTC.

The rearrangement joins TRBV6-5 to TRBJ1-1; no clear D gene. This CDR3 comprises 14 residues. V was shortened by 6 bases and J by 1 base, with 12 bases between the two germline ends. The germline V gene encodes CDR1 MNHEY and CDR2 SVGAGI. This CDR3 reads CASRTIGRNTEAFF. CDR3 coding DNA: TGTGCCAGCAGGACTATCGGGAGGAACACTGAAGCTTTCTTT.

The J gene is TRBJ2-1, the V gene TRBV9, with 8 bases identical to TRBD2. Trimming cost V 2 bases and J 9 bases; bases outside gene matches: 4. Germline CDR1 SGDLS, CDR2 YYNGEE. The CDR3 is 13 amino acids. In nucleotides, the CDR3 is TGTGCCAGCAGCGTTAACGCGGGAGGTGAGCAGTTCTTC. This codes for CASSVNAGGEQFF.

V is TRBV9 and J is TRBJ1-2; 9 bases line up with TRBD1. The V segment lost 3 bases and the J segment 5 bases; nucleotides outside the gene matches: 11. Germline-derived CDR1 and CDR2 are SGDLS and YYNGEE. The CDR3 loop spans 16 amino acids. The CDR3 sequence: CASSAPDRGPGYGYTF. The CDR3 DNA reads TGTGCCAGCAGCGCCCCGGACAGGGGCCCTGGTTATGGCTACACCTTC.

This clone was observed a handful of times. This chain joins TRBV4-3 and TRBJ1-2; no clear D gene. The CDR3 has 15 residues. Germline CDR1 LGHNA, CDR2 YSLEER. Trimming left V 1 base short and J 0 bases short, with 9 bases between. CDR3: CASSQGVAANYGYTF. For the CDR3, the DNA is TGCGCCAGCAGCCAAGGAGTCGCCGCTAACTATGGCTACACCTTC.